The 25 T cell receptor beta chains reported below all come from one sample, sequenced in a study of OX40 agonist ivuxolimab in advanced cancers. Library construction relied on the immunoSEQ multiplex PCR assay. TCRdb limited this immuneACCESS table to in-frame rearrangements with V and J called. A share of clones is missing; checked studies link under half to unresolved V genes, and the rest is unexplained. The sample yields about 57,000 clones; about 93% were counted once. Of the sample, almost 25% falls within the top ten clones. The sample was CD4+ or CD8+ T cells sorted from blood, taken in a trial of the OX40 agonist ivuxolimab. These receptors were collected from an adult with an advanced solid tumor such as melanoma, head and neck, liver or kidney cancer.

The chain employs TRBV7-6 and TRBJ2-3; 7 bases are a match to TRBD2. The trim removed 1 base at V and 2 bases at J, leaving 6 bases unmatched. The CDR3 contains 16 residues. Germline-derived CDR1 and CDR2 are SGHVS and FNYEAQ. In DNA, the CDR3 is TGTGCCAGCAGCTTAGAGGAGCGGGGCTACACAGATACGCAGTATTTT. Translation: CASSLEERGYTDTQYF.

The CDR3 reads CASSEAGGPYNEQFF. In DNA, the CDR3 is TGTGCCAGCAGCGAAGCGGGAGGTCCATACAATGAGCAGTTCTTC. The chain links TRBV9 to TRBJ2-1; 9 bases line up with TRBD2. V lost 3 bases and J lost 4; bases outside the gene matches: 5. The CDR3 length is 15 residues. Germline V gives CDR1 SGDLS, CDR2 YYNGEE.

The genes are TRBV5-1 and TRBJ1-5, with TRBD1 matching 7 bases. This CDR3 region has 15 residues. CDR1 SGHRS and CDR2 YFSETQ come from the germline V gene. V dropped 4 bases and J dropped 4; count of bases not matched to a gene: 8. The CDR3 reads CASSPGTANNQPQHF. The CDR3 DNA follows: TGCGCCAGCAGCCCCGGGACAGCTAATAATCAGCCCCAGCATTTT.

The chain has TRBV9 and TRBJ2-5, with 7 bases identical to TRBD2. The CDR3 runs to 16 residues. The trim removed 0 bases at V and 3 bases at J, leaving 8 bases unmatched. The germline V gene encodes CDR1 SGDLS and CDR2 YYNGEE. CDR3 bases: TGTGCCAGCAGCGTAGACGGGGGAGGGTTTGAAGAGACCCAGTACTTC. It is translated as CASSVDGGGFEETQYF.

V is TRBV11-3 and J is TRBJ2-7; the D call may be TRBD1 or TRBD2 (6 bases each). There are 16 residues in the CDR3. Trimming took off 6 bases at V and 1 base at J, with 19 bases between the two ends. CDR1 is SGHNT, CDR2 YENEEA, per germline. This chain's CDR3 is CASSQRTGAESYEQYF. CDR3 sequence (DNA): TGTGCCAGCAGTCAGCGGACGGGGGCTGAGTCCTACGAGCAGTACTTC.

The V and J genes are TRBV5-1 and TRBJ2-7; tentatively, D is TRBD2 (6 bases). CDR1 is SGHRS, CDR2 YFSETQ, per germline. The length of the CDR3 is 15 residues. Trimming pared 3 bases from V and 4 bases from J, leaving 17 bases between. The CDR3 coding sequence is TGCGCCAGCAGCTCCTACGGGGAGGTTTCTTACGAGCAGTACTTC. This encodes CASSSYGEVSYEQYF.

This clone turned up a few times. The chain uses TRBV28 and TRBJ1-5; 7 bases fit TRBD1. There are 15 residues in the CDR3. Trimming took 5 bases from V and 2 from J; bases not matched to a gene: 6. Germline V lookup: CDR1 MDHEN, CDR2 SYDVKM. The CDR3 sequence is CASSPQGLGNQPQHF. Written as DNA, the CDR3 is TGTGCCAGCAGTCCACAGGGGTTGGGCAATCAGCCCCAGCATTTT.

The chain links TRBV5-6 to TRBJ2-3; 9 nucleotides match TRBD2. Germline V gene data show CDR1 as SGHDT and CDR2 as YYEEEE. Unmatched junction bases numbered 7, after V lost 0 bases and J lost 5 bases. The CDR3 runs to 16 residues. The CDR3 nucleotides are TGTGCCAGCAGCTTGGCCGGCGGGAGGGCCCGAGATACGCAGTATTTT. It yields the protein CASSLAGGRARDTQYF.

This rearrangement joins TRBV5-6 to TRBJ2-7; perhaps TRBD2 as D (5 bases). The CDR3 contains 14 residues. Trimming removed 6 bases from V and 3 bases from J, with 16 bases in between. Germline V gene lookup returns CDR1 SGHDT and CDR2 YYEEEE. CDR3 in DNA: TGTGCCAGCACAAACGCGGGTTCCTTCTACGAGCAGTACTTC. Its translation: CASTNAGSFYEQYF.

This clone is medium-sized (0.01 to 0.1%) by share. The chain has TRBV6-4 and TRBJ2-7, with 13 nucleotides matching TRBD2. There are 14 residues in the CDR3. V was clipped by 3 bases and J by 5 bases; unmatched bases: 1. Germline CDR1 and CDR2: MRHNA and SNTAGT. For the CDR3, the DNA is TGTGCCAGCAGTGAACTAGCGGGAGGGAACGAGCAGTACTTC. Its protein is CASSELAGGNEQYF.

This chain connects TRBV13 to TRBJ2-7; D may be TRBD1 (5 bases). Looked up from germline, CDR1 is PRHDT and CDR2 is FYEKMQ (reference sequence). This CDR3 is 13 amino acids long. V lost 1 base and J 2 bases, leaving 6 bases between the germline ends. CDR3 bases: TGTGCCAGCAGCTTAGCAGGGACCTACGAGCAGTACTTC. It specifies CASSLAGTYEQYF.

The chain employs TRBV29-1 and TRBJ2-1; D might be TRBD1 (5 bases). CDR1 is SQVTM and CDR2 is ANQGSEA in the germline V gene. The CDR3 totals 11 residues. V was pared by 6 bases and J by 12 bases, with 15 bases between. The CDR3 DNA follows: TGCAGCGTGGATACAGGCCCAGGGCAGTTCTTC. Protein sequence: CSVDTGPGQFF.

The chain links TRBV27 to TRBJ1-2, with 7 bases fitting TRBD1. Germline CDR1 MNHEY, CDR2 SMNVEV (reference sequence). The CDR3 is made up of 15 amino acids. The trim removed 0 bases at V and 4 bases at J, leaving 5 bases unmatched. CDR3 loop: CASSLSRDRSYGYTF. The CDR3, as DNA: TGTGCCAGCAGTTTATCCCGGGACAGATCCTATGGCTACACCTTC.

The DNA of the CDR3 is TGTGCCAGCAGTAAATTGTCCGGGACAGTCTCCTACAATGAGCAGTTCTTC. This translates into CASSKLSGTVSYNEQFF. The chain is built from TRBV28 and TRBJ2-1; 7 bases agree with TRBD1. Germline V CDR1 and CDR2: MDHEN, SYDVKM. The V and J ends lost 5 bases and 0 bases, in that order; junction bases with no gene match: 10. The CDR3 sequence is 17 residues long.

The chain carries TRBV7-6 and TRBJ2-7, with D perhaps being TRBD1 or TRBD2 (5 bases each). The CDR3 totals 15 residues. V dropped 1 base and J dropped 5 bases, with 15 bases sitting between them. Germline CDR1 reads SGHVS; CDR2 reads FNYEAQ. CDR3 coding DNA: TGTGCCAGCAGCTTAGGTCGGGGCATCCCAGACGAGCAGTACTTC. The encoded protein is CASSLGRGIPDEQYF.

V is TRBV7-9 and J is TRBJ2-2; 12 nucleotides line up with TRBD1. The CDR3 runs to 15 residues. Germline V gene lookup returns CDR1 SEHNR and CDR2 FQNEAQ (reference sequence). Unmatched junction bases numbered 3, after V lost 4 bases and J lost 6 bases. In DNA, the CDR3 is TGTGCCAGCAGCTCGGGGGACAGGGGGCCCGGGGAGCTGTTTTTT. Its protein product is CASSSGDRGPGELFF.

V gene TRBV19 combines with J gene TRBJ2-1; weak D call: TRBD2 (5 bases). There are 15 residues in the CDR3. Per germline, CDR1 LNHDA and CDR2 SQIVND (reference sequence). Trimming shortened V by 3 bases and J by 5 bases, and 14 bases separated the two germline ends. In DNA form, the CDR3 reads TGTGCCAGTAGTATCGGACCCCTAGCACACAATGAGCAGTTCTTC. As protein: CASSIGPLAHNEQFF.

The chain links TRBV28 to TRBJ1-1, with D possibly being TRBD1 (5 bases). This CDR3 contains 15 residues. The ends were cut back, 4 bases at V and 7 bases at J, with 19 bases in the middle. Germline assignment: CDR1 MDHEN and CDR2 SYDVKM. The CDR3 loop reads CASSSTILRGDEAFF. CDR3 sequence (DNA): TGTGCCAGCAGTTCAACTATACTTAGGGGTGATGAAGCTTTCTTT.

This chain uses TRBV9 with TRBJ2-7, with 10 bases that match TRBD2. The trim removed 0 bases at V and 3 bases at J, leaving 12 bases unmatched. Germline values: CDR1 SGDLS, CDR2 YYNGEE. The CDR3 has 18 residues. Written as DNA, the CDR3 is TGTGCCAGCAGCGTAGTCCGTTCCGGGCTAGCGGGGGTCTACGAGCAGTACTTC. This codes for CASSVVRSGLAGVYEQYF.

The chain carries TRBV7-9 and TRBJ2-7; the match to TRBD2 covers 11 bases. Germline V gene lookup returns CDR1 SEHNR and CDR2 FQNEAQ (reference sequence). Unmatched junction bases numbered 14, after V lost 3 bases and J lost 4 bases. The CDR3 runs to 18 residues. The DNA for the CDR3 is TGTGCCAGCAGCTTCTTAGCGGGAGGGTCCTCCCTTCGGTACGAGCAGTACTTC. Protein product: CASSFLAGGSSLRYEQYF.

In its sample, this clone ranks as medium-sized (0.01 to 0.1%). The chain uses TRBV7-2 and TRBJ1-2, with D hard to call. V was shortened by 5 bases and J by 5 bases, with 12 bases between the two germline ends. This CDR3 region has 13 residues. From germline, CDR1 is SGHTA and CDR2 FQGNSA. CDR3 region: CASSPIGPYGYTF. CDR3 DNA sequence: TGTGCCAGCAGCCCTATTGGGCCGTATGGCTACACCTTC. Full variable domain (outside the CDR3, taken from reference TRBV7-2 and TRBJ1-2): GAGVSQSPSNKVTEKGKDVELRCDPISGHTALYWYRQSLGQGLEFLIYFQGNSAPDKSGLPSDRFSAERTGGSVSTLTIQRTQQEDSAVYLCASSPIGPYGYTFGSGTRLTVV.

The chain combines TRBV5-6 with TRBJ2-7; D perhaps matches TRBD1 (6 bases). This CDR3 contains 14 residues. V dropped 3 bases and J dropped 3 bases, with 13 bases sitting between them. Germline-derived CDR1 and CDR2 are SGHDT and YYEEEE. The CDR3 sequence is CASSSSPQGYEQYF. CDR3 nucleotides: TGTGCCAGCAGCTCGAGCCCACAGGGCTACGAGCAGTACTTC.

This clone was counted a few times. The V gene is TRBV6-6, the J gene TRBJ2-7, with TRBD2 identical over 10 bases. The germline gives CDR1 MNHNY, CDR2 SVGAGI (reference sequence). V shed 2 bases and J 2 bases; nucleotides not matched to a gene: 0. The CDR3 contains 14 residues. The chain's CDR3 is CASSYTSGAYEQYF. CDR3 bases: TGTGCCAGCAGTTACACTAGCGGGGCCTACGAGCAGTACTTC.

CDR3 sequence (DNA): TGTGCCAGCAGCTTACGTCTCGGGGTGTCGAGGACAGATACGCAGTATTTT. It is translated as CASSLRLGVSRTDTQYF. The chain employs TRBV7-2 and TRBJ2-3; weak D call: TRBD2 (5 bases). Germline V gene sequence: CDR1 SGHTA, CDR2 FQGNSA. Trimming removed 2 bases from V and 3 bases from J, with 18 bases in between. The CDR3 consists of 17 residues. The complete variable domain, with remaining parts taken from reference TRBV7-2 and TRBJ2-3, reads GAGVSQSPSNKVTEKGKDVELRCDPISGHTALYWYRQSLGQGLEFLIYFQGNSAPDKSGLPSDRFSAERTGGSVSTLTIQRTQQEDSAVYLCASSLRLGVSRTDTQYFGPGTRLTVL.

The genes are TRBV28 and TRBJ2-7, with 8 bases aligning to TRBD2. The V gene's germline CDR1 is MDHEN and CDR2 SYDVKM. The CDR3 totals 14 residues. J gave up 5 bases and V 1 base, and 4 bases lay outside the gene matches. The CDR3 loop reads CASSLSGGLDEQYF. CDR3 nucleotides: TGTGCCAGCAGTTTATCGGGGGGGCTCGACGAGCAGTACTTC.